This T cell receptor beta chain came from a study of blood T cell repertoires in COVID-19. In the study overall: COVID-19 samples, acute and convalescent, were from the United States, Italy and Spain. From T cells, B-cell-depleted T cells, or PBMCs came the material, which was cDNA or gDNA.

Only in-frame clones appear in the TCRdb table, and some are missing; sequencing was by immunoSEQ multiplex PCR. The sample includes 45,000 to 65,000 clones, more than 80% of them seen just once. CDR1 SGHAT and CDR2 FQNNGV come from the germline V gene. V was cut by 4 bases and J by 2 bases, with 12 bases left in between. The CDR3 covers 15 residues. The sequenced sample was peripheral blood. The chain links TRBV11-2 to TRBJ1-3, with D possibly being TRBD1 (5 bases). The clonotype was recovered from a human donor in a cohort sampled during active COVID-19. Here the CDR3 DNA reads TGTGCCAGCAGCTGGGCTCTAGGGGCTGGAAACACCATATATTTT. Translation: CASSWALGAGNTIYF.